This TCR beta chain was found in a study of blood T cell repertoires in COVID-19. Study overall: Sites in the United States, Italy and Spain provided acute and convalescent COVID-19 samples. PBMCs, B-cell-depleted T cells, or T cells were the source of the cDNA or gDNA that made up the material.

Authors' data handling: It was from reference gene primer amplification that nucleated cell counts were estimated. Profiled with immunoSEQ multiplex PCR; TCRdb holds only in-frame clones, not every one. V and J calls and clone size are copied from that table; D and trimming were computed from the DNA. The sample contains some 89,000 clones, 81% of which appear only once. Germline V lookup: CDR1 MNHEY, CDR2 SVGAGI. The CDR3 has 15 residues. V dropped 7 bases and J dropped 4 bases, with 16 bases sitting between them. The receptor was derived from a man aged 60 to 75 with acute or convalescent COVID-19. This sequence joins TRBV6-5 and TRBJ2-2; D may be TRBD1 (6 bases). The sequencing sample was made of peripheral blood. The CDR3 coding sequence is TGTGCCAGCATGAGGCAGGGGCTACCCACCGGGGAGCTGTTTTTT. Translating gives CASMRQGLPTGELFF.